A single sample gave rise to the 29 T cell receptor beta chains below, sequenced in a study of cytomegalovirus exposure and HLA in healthy donors. With 60 Vbeta and 13 Jbeta primers, the PCR was carried out. Measured with immunoSEQ multiplex PCR; TCRdb has only the in-frame clones, and not every one. The sample has some 120,000 clones, around 83% seen once. The sample comprised PBMCs. These receptors all come from a woman younger than 45 in good health and CMV-seropositive.

The chain is built from TRBV4-2 and TRBJ1-1; 10 bases match TRBD1. The V gene's germline CDR1 is LGHNA and CDR2 YNFKEQ. CDR3 length equals 15 residues. The J segment lost 7 bases and the V segment lost 3 bases, leaving 8 bases of the junction unmatched. CDR3 loop: CASSHSGTGAVEAFF. CDR3 nucleotide sequence: TGTGCCAGCAGCCACTCCGGGACAGGGGCGGTTGAAGCTTTCTTT.

V is TRBV6-1 and J is TRBJ2-7; 7 bases match TRBD1. The CDR3 is 14 residues long. Germline loops: CDR1 MNHNS, CDR2 SASEGT. The trim removed 4 bases at V and 6 bases at J, leaving 9 bases unmatched. In nucleotides, the CDR3 is TGTGCCAGCAGTGCTCGACAGGGAACGGGCGAGCAGTACTTC. Residues: CASSARQGTGEQYF.

V gene TRBV5-4 combines with J gene TRBJ2-7; tentative D call: TRBD2 (6 bases). This CDR3 is built from 15 residues. Germline V gene lookup returns CDR1 SGHNT and CDR2 YYREEE (reference sequence). Trimming took off 4 bases at V and 4 bases at J, with 18 bases between the two ends. The CDR3, as DNA: TGTGCCAGCAGCGGAGGGCCAGGGTCCTCTTACGAGCAGTACTTC. The encoded protein is CASSGGPGSSYEQYF.

The chain uses TRBV7-9 and TRBJ1-1; possibly TRBD1 for D (5 bases). This CDR3 has 12 residues. V was cut by 8 bases and J by 7 bases, with 14 bases left in between. Per the germline V gene, CDR1 is SEHNR and CDR2 is FQNEAQ (reference sequence). CDR3 sequence reads: CASSMGEGEAFF. CDR3 bases: TGTGCCAGCTCCATGGGGGAGGGTGAAGCTTTCTTT.

The V and J genes are TRBV4-1 and TRBJ2-5; 7 positions match TRBD2. V was pared by 4 bases and J by 3 bases, with 14 bases of the junction left unmatched. There are 17 residues in the CDR3. From germline, CDR1 is MGHRA and CDR2 YSYEKL. CDR3 residues: CASSLTGGGGFKETQYF. The CDR3 nucleotides are TGCGCCAGCAGCCTCACCGGTGGCGGGGGTTTCAAAGAGACCCAGTACTTC.

The V gene is TRBV5-1, the J gene TRBJ2-3; TRBD1 aligns across 7 bases. The CDR3 consists of 16 residues. Per the germline V gene, CDR1 is SGHRS and CDR2 is YFSETQ. V lost 0 bases and J lost 2; bases outside the gene matches: 6. This CDR3 reads CASSLATGAVTDTQYF. The CDR3 region has the DNA TGCGCCAGCAGCTTGGCCACAGGGGCAGTCACAGATACGCAGTATTTT.

This chain uses TRBV28 with TRBJ2-1, with D perhaps TRBD2 (6 bases). CDR3 size: 14 residues. Per the germline V gene, CDR1 is MDHEN and CDR2 is SYDVKM. The V gene lost 6 bases and the J gene lost 0 bases, with 9 bases spanning the gap. The DNA for the CDR3 is TGTGCCAGCAGGCCAGCGGGCTCCTACAATGAGCAGTTCTTC. Its translation: CASRPAGSYNEQFF.

The sample holds a few counts of this clone. This chain uses TRBV5-1 with TRBJ1-3; TRBD1 matches at 8 bases. CDR1 SGHRS and CDR2 YFSETQ come from the germline V gene. Trimming cost V 4 bases and J 2 bases; bases outside gene matches: 8. There are 16 residues in the CDR3. CDR3 nucleotides: TGCGCCAGCAGCGAGTTTGGACAGGGAGCTGGAAACACCATATATTTT. Protein sequence: CASSEFGQGAGNTIYF.

The chain combines TRBV6-1 with TRBJ2-2; a possible D gene is TRBD1 (6 bases). The CDR3 runs 14 residues. V lost 6 bases to trimming and J lost 1 base, with 9 bases between them. Germline V gene lookup returns CDR1 MNHNS and CDR2 SASEGT. CDR3 in DNA: TGTGCCAGCAGCACGGGACAGAACACCGGGGAGCTGTTTTTT. Amino acid sequence: CASSTGQNTGELFF.

This clone was seen a few times. V and J are TRBV18 and TRBJ2-7, with 7 bases matching TRBD1. The junction had 4 bases not matched to a gene; V was cut back by 2 bases and J by 3 bases. This CDR3 spans 14 amino acids. Germline V gene data show CDR1 as KGHSH and CDR2 as LQKENI. CDR3 nucleotide sequence: TGTGCCAGCTCACCAGACAGGGATAACTACGAGCAGTACTTC. It is translated as CASSPDRDNYEQYF.

This clone occurred once. The CDR3 sequence is CAWGQSNQPQHF. DNA for the CDR3: TGTGCCTGGGGACAAAGCAATCAGCCCCAGCATTTT. V usage is TRBV30 and J usage is TRBJ1-5; D might be TRBD1 (5 bases). The V gene lost 5 bases and the J gene lost 1 base, with 6 bases spanning the gap. This CDR3 spans 12 amino acids. The germline CDR1 and CDR2 sequences are GTSNPN and SVGIG (reference sequence).

This chain uses TRBV6-5 with TRBJ2-7; D perhaps matches TRBD2 (6 bases). Germline CDR1 MNHEY, CDR2 SVGAGI. The germline V and J ends were trimmed by 8 bases and 0 bases, with 8 bases remaining between them. The CDR3 is 12 residues long. CDR3 DNA sequence: TGTGCCAGCTCGCGGGACTCCTACGAGCAGTACTTC. The encoded protein is CASSRDSYEQYF.

The chain recombines TRBV18 with TRBJ2-7, with a possible D match to TRBD1 (6 bases). Trimming shortened V by 6 bases and J by 7 bases, and 16 bases separated the two germline ends. There are 13 residues in the CDR3. Germline V gene sequence: CDR1 KGHSH, CDR2 LQKENI. The CDR3 region has the DNA TGTGCCAGCTCCTTCGGACAGCGAGAAGAGCAGTACTTC. It codes for CASSFGQREEQYF.

The chain recombines TRBV2 with TRBJ2-7, with TRBD1 as a possible D gene (5 bases). The CDR3 is 14 residues long. CDR1 and CDR2 from the germline V gene are SNHLY and FYNNEI. V was shortened by 5 bases and J by 2 bases, with 13 bases between the two germline ends. CDR3 DNA sequence: TGTGCCAGCAGTTCTGACAGCCTAACCTACGAGCAGTACTTC. Translated: CASSSDSLTYEQYF.

The chain combines TRBV6-1 with TRBJ1-2; tentatively, D is TRBD1 (6 bases). V was clipped by 1 base and J by 7 bases, with 16 bases between them. The germline gives CDR1 MNHNS, CDR2 SASEGT. The CDR3 is 15 amino acids. The chain's CDR3 is CASSEVGGRGTGYTF. CDR3 nucleotides: TGTGCCAGCAGTGAAGTAGGAGGGAGGGGGACTGGCTACACCTTC.

This clone is a singleton in its sample. The V and J genes are TRBV27 and TRBJ1-6, with unresolved D. The CDR3 is made up of 14 amino acids. V was pared by 8 bases and J by 6 bases, with 14 bases between. Germline V gene lookup returns CDR1 MNHEY and CDR2 SMNVEV (reference sequence). Here the CDR3 reads CASGLGISNSPLHF. The CDR3 bases are TGTGCCAGCGGCCTCGGGATTTCTAATTCACCCCTCCACTTT.

The chain employs TRBV14 and TRBJ1-5, with TRBD1 identical over 7 bases. CDR3 size: 13 residues. The junction had 7 bases not matched to a gene; V was cut back by 9 bases and J by 5 bases. CDR1 is SGHDN, CDR2 FVKESK, per germline. CDR3 DNA sequence: TGTGCCAGTGGCGACAGGGAGCATCAGCCCCAGCATTTT. It yields the protein CASGDREHQPQHF. Full variable domain (rest looked up from reference TRBV14 and TRBJ1-5): EAGVTQFPSHSVIEKGQTVTLRCDPISGHDNLYWYRRVMGKEIKFLLHFVKESKQDESGMPNNRFLAERTGGTYSTLKVQPAELEDSGVYFCASGDREHQPQHFGDGTRLSIL.

The V and J genes are TRBV9 and TRBJ2-1; D might be TRBD2 (5 bases). The CDR3 consists of 16 residues. Germline V CDR1 and CDR2: SGDLS, YYNGEE. Trimming stripped 0 bases from V and 1 base from J, with 11 bases between. CDR3 nucleotides: TGTGCCAGCAGCGTAGGAGGGTGGGGATCCTACAATGAGCAGTTCTTC. Its translation is CASSVGGWGSYNEQFF.

This chain joins TRBV9 and TRBJ2-3; TRBD2 aligns across 9 bases. Germline CDR1 reads SGDLS; CDR2 reads YYNGEE. The length of the CDR3 is 16 residues. The V segment lost 0 bases and the J segment 7 bases; nucleotides outside the gene matches: 9. CDR3 protein: CASSVAGVAGVYTQYF. The CDR3 DNA is TGTGCCAGCAGCGTAGCTGGAGTAGCGGGGGTATATACGCAGTATTTT.

The V and J genes are TRBV6-5 and TRBJ1-5; D may be TRBD1 (6 bases). Trimming left V 5 bases short and J 1 base short, with 9 bases between. CDR1 MNHEY and CDR2 SVGAGI come from the germline V gene. The CDR3 has 14 amino acids. CDR3 in DNA: TGTGCCAGCAGTGACACAGGGAGCAATCAGCCCCAGCATTTT. Protein product: CASSDTGSNQPQHF.

This clone has only a few counts. The chain couples TRBV29-1 to TRBJ2-5; 10 nucleotides match TRBD2. The CDR3 covers 14 residues. V gave up 6 bases and J gave up 3 bases; unmatched junction bases: 7. Germline-derived CDR1 and CDR2 are SQVTM and ANQGSEA. The CDR3 reads CSVPGLASKETQYF. CDR3 sequence (DNA): TGCAGCGTCCCGGGACTAGCGTCGAAAGAGACCCAGTACTTC.

V is TRBV9 and J is TRBJ1-3; TRBD1 matches 7 bases. The CDR3 is made up of 14 amino acids. Germline assignment: CDR1 SGDLS and CDR2 YYNGEE. V shed 3 bases and J 13 bases; nucleotides not matched to a gene: 13. The CDR3 DNA is TGTGCCAGCAGCGCCCCCAGGGGGAGTCCCGTAATATATTTT. It encodes CASSAPRGSPVIYF.

The chain links TRBV19 to TRBJ1-5, with a weak D call TRBD1 (5 bases). V was clipped by 4 bases and J by 2 bases, with 12 bases between them. The CDR3 has 15 residues. Germline values: CDR1 LNHDA, CDR2 SQIVND (reference sequence). The CDR3 spells CASSTVQGGNQPQHF. CDR3 nucleotides: TGTGCCAGTAGTACGGTTCAGGGCGGCAATCAGCCCCAGCATTTT.

V and J are TRBV2 and TRBJ2-2; D is uncertain. The V gene lost 6 bases and the J gene lost 3 bases, with 5 bases spanning the gap. CDR1 SNHLY and CDR2 FYNNEI come from the germline V gene. This CDR3 has 12 amino acids. The CDR3 nucleotides read TGTGCCAGCAGCTCCGACACCGGGGAGCTGTTTTTT. This codes for CASSSDTGELFF.

The chain is built from TRBV30 and TRBJ2-7, with a tentative D call TRBD2 (5 bases). V shed 1 base and J shed 3 bases, with 10 bases lying between them. This CDR3 comprises 13 residues. The germline CDR1 and CDR2 sequences are GTSNPN and SVGIG (reference sequence). For the CDR3, the DNA is TGTGCCTGGAGTGGGGAACGGGACTACGAGCAGTACTTC. The encoded protein is CAWSGERDYEQYF.

This rearrangement joins TRBV5-6 to TRBJ1-2; possibly TRBD1 for D (5 bases). Germline-derived CDR1 and CDR2 are SGHDT and YYEEEE. V lost 2 bases and J 1 base, leaving 15 bases between the germline ends. The CDR3 contains 16 residues. The CDR3 DNA follows: TGTGCCAGCAGCTTTACACCGGGACTGCATAACTATGGCTACACCTTC. Translated, it gives CASSFTPGLHNYGYTF. The whole variable domain, remainder taken from reference TRBV5-6 and TRBJ1-2, is DAGVTQSPTHLIKTRGQQVTLRCSPKSGHDTVSWYQQALGQGPQFIFQYYEEEERQRGNFPDRFSGHQFPNYSSELNVNALLLGDSALYLCASSFTPGLHNYGYTFGSGTRLTVV.

The chain carries TRBV28 and TRBJ2-3, with 12 bases that match TRBD1. The V gene end was trimmed by 6 bases and the J gene end by 2 bases; junction bases not matched to a gene: 3. The CDR3 contains 15 residues. Looked up from germline, CDR1 is MDHEN and CDR2 is SYDVKM. CDR3 loop: CASRSGQGATDTQYF. CDR3 in DNA: TGTGCCAGCAGGTCGGGACAGGGGGCCACAGATACGCAGTATTTT.

The DNA of the CDR3 is TGTGCCATCAGTGAGTCGAACGGACATCCAGGTGAGCAGTTCTTC. Its protein product is CAISESNGHPGEQFF. The J gene is TRBJ2-1, the V gene TRBV10-3; a weak D match, TRBD1 (5 bases). Trimming took 0 bases from V and 9 from J, leaving 15 bases between them. Germline assignment: CDR1 ENHRY and CDR2 SYGVKD. The CDR3 has 15 amino acids.

This chain links TRBV19 with TRBJ2-7, with D possibly matching TRBD1 (6 bases). The V and J ends lost 5 bases and 1 base respectively, with 18 bases between them. The germline CDR1 and CDR2 sequences are LNHDA and SQIVND (reference sequence). The CDR3 covers 16 residues. CDR3 bases: TGTGCCAGTAGTCATCTACAGGGCCGAGGGTCCTACGAGCAGTACTTC. It specifies CASSHLQGRGSYEQYF. Full variable domain (rest looked up from reference TRBV19 and TRBJ2-7): DGGITQSPKYLFRKEGQNVTLSCEQNLNHDAMYWYRQDPGQGLRLIYYSQIVNDFQKGDIAEGYSVSREKKESFPLTVTSAQKNPTAFYLCASSHLQGRGSYEQYFGPGTRLTVT.